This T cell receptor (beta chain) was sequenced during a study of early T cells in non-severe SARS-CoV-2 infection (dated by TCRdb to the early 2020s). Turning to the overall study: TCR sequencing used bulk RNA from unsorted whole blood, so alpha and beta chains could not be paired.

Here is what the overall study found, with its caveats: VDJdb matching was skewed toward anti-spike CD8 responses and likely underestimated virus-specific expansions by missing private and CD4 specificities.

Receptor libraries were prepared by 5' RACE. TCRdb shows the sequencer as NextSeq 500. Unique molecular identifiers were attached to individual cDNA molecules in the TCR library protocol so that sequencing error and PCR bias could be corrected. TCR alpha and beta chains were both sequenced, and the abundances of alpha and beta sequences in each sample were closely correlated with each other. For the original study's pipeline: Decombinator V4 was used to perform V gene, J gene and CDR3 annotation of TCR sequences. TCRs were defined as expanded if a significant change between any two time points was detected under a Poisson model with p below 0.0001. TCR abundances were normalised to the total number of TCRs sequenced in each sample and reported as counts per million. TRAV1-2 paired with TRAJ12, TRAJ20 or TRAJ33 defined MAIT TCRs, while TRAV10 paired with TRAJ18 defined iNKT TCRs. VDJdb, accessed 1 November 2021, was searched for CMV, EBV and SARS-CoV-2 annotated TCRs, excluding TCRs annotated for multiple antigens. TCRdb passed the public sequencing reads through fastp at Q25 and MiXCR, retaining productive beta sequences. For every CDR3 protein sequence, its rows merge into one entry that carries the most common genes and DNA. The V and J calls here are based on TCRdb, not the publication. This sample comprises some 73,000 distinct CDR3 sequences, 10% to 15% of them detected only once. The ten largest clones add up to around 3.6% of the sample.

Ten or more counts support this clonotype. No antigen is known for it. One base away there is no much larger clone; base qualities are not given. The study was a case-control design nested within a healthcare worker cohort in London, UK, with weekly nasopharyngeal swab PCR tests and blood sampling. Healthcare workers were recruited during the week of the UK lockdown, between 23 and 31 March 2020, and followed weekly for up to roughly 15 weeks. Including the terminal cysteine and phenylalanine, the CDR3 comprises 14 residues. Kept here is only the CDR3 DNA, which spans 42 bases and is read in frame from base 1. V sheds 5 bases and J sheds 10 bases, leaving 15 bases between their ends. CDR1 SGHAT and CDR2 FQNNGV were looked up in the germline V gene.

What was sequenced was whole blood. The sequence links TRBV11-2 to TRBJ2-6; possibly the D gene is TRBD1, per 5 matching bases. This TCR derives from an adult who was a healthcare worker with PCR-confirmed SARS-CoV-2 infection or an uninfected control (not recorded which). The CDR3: CASSPTITGNVLTF. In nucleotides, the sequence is TGTGCCAGCAGCCCAACAATTACAGGAAACGTCCTGACTTTC.